A selection of T cell receptor beta chains follows, all from one sample in a study of low-dose radiotherapy and immunotherapy resistance in tumors. TCRdb processed the reads anew with MiXCR; each CDR3 protein has one entry. In the table there are around 90,000 distinct CDR3 sequences, approximately 19% of which are singletons. The material sequenced was PBMCs, taken before treatment. All receptors come from a male donor with prostate cancer. The CDR3 runs from the conserved cysteine through the conserved F or W. Fields, in order: V gene, J gene, clone size, D gene, CDR3 DNA, CDR3 protein. The D gene is left open where the match is weak. Expanded clones get a size class; other rows say once, few or many, or leave the size out.

TRBV7-2	TRBJ2-6	many	NA	TGTGCCAGCAGCGGAACCGTCGGAGTCTCTGGGGCCAACGTCCTGACTTTC	CASSGTVGVSGANVLTF
TRBV5-1	TRBJ2-1	many	TRBD1	TGCGCCAGCAGTGGATCGGACAGGGTCTACAATGAGCAGTTCTTC	CASSGSDRVYNEQFF
TRBV19	TRBJ1-2	many	TRBD1	TGTGCCAGTAGTATCGAGGGACAGGGGGCGGACTATGGCTACACCTTC	CASSIEGQGADYGYTF
TRBV7-9	TRBJ2-5	many	NA	TGTGCCAGCAGCGTGGTGGGGGTGGAGACCCAGTACTTC	CASSVVGVETQYF
TRBV6-2/TRBV6-3	TRBJ2-3	many	NA	TGTGCCAGCAGTCGGTCGACGACGCAGTATTTT	CASSRSTTQYF
TRBV30	TRBJ1-1	many	NA	TGTGCCTGGAGGGGACGGTTGAACACTGAAGCTTTCTTT	CAWRGRLNTEAFF
TRBV4-2	TRBJ2-7	many	NA	TGTGCCAGCAGCCAAGTTATGACAAACCTCCCTTACGAGCAGTACTTC	CASSQVMTNLPYEQYF
TRBV18	TRBJ1-3	NA	NA	TGTGCCAGCTCACCACCGCCACCACGAACTCTGGGGCGAAACACCATATATTTT	CASSPPPPRTLGRNTIYF
TRBV30	TRBJ2-2	many	TRBD2	TGTGCCTGGAGTAGGACTAGCGGGAGAAGGACCGGGGAGCTGTTTTTT	CAWSRTSGRRTGELFF
TRBV6-1	TRBJ1-1	many	NA	TGTGCCAGCAAGCTAAACAGGGATCGAAGCGCTTTCTTT	CASKLNRDRSAFF
TRBV20-1	TRBJ2-1	many	NA	TGCAGTGCACGGTCGGAGGGTGGCTATGAGCAGTTCTTC	CSARSEGGYEQFF
TRBV5-1	TRBJ2-6	NA	NA	TGCGCCAGCAGCTTGGTTTTACTGGAGGAACTCTCTGGGGCCAACGTCCTGACTTTC	CASSLVLLEELSGANVLTF
TRBV12-3/TRBV12-4	TRBJ2-3	many	TRBD2	TGTGCCAGCAGTTCGGGACTAGCGGTAACAGATACGCAGTATTTT	CASSSGLAVTDTQYF
TRBV5-1	TRBJ1-6	many	TRBD1	TGCGCCAGCAGCCTGGGACCGGGACAGGGGAAAAATTCACCCCTCCACTTT	CASSLGPGQGKNSPLHF
TRBV7-6	TRBJ2-1	many	TRBD1	TGTGCCAGCAGCTCAACAGGGGGCGACGGTGAGCAGTTCTTC	CASSSTGGDGEQFF
TRBV5-1	TRBJ2-6	many	TRBD2	TGCGCCAGCAGCATACTACTAGCGGGAGGGGGTAGATCTGGGGCCAACGTCCTGACTTTC	CASSILLAGGGRSGANVLTF
TRBV5-1	TRBJ2-2	few	NA	NA	CASSLALGTGELFFF
TRBV11-3	TRBJ2-2	NA	TRBD2	TGTGCCAGCAGCCGAGGACTAGGTTCCAACACCGGGGAGCTGTTTTTT	CASSRGLGSNTGELFF
TRBV5-1	TRBJ2-6	many	TRBD1	TGCGCCAGCAGCTTAAAACTGACAGGGACTGGGGCCAACGTCCTGACTTTC	CASSLKLTGTGANVLTF